These T cell receptor beta chains were read from a single sample in a study of shared clonotypes between healthy human individuals. Profiling relied on immunoSEQ multiplex PCR, and the TCRdb table lists in-frame clones only, not all of them. Of hundreds of thousands of clones in the sample, roughly 94% were seen once. The sequenced sample was naive CD8+ T cells sorted from blood. The receptors shown here come from a man younger than 40 in good health. The CDR3 runs from the conserved cysteine through the conserved F or W. The order of the fields is V gene, D gene, clone size, J gene, CDR3 DNA, CDR3 protein. A D gene is named only where the DNA matches it firmly. The size entry is marked missing in some rows and otherwise reads once, few, many or a size class.

TRBV7-6,TRBD2,-,TRBJ2-3,TGTGCCAGCAGCTTAACTTCCGGGAGGGCGGGAGATACGCAGTATTTT,CASSLTSGRAGDTQYF
TRBV9,-,once,TRBJ2-7,TGTGCCAGCAGCGTAGCGGGGGACAGCTCCTACGAGCAGTACTTC,CASSVAGDSSYEQYF
TRBV11-3,-,-,TRBJ1-1,TGTGCCAGCAGTCAGGGGAACACTGAAGCTTTCTTT,CASSQGNTEAFF
TRBV5-4,-,-,TRBJ2-1,TGTGCCAGCAGCTTGGTGACTAGTGAAAATGAGCAGTTCTTC,CASSLVTSENEQFF
TRBV6-6,-,-,TRBJ2-2,TGTGCCAGCAGCCCCTCGGCGGGTAGAACCGGGGAGCTGTTTTTT,CASSPSAGRTGELFF
TRBV11-3,TRBD1,-,TRBJ2-1,TGTGCCAGCTCTGGACAGGGGGAATCGTACAATGAGCAGTTCTTC,CASSGQGESYNEQFF
TRBV6-5,-,few,TRBJ1-5,TGTGCCCCCCCTCGGTCGGTCCAGCCCCAGCATTTT,CAPPRSVQPQHF
TRBV19,TRBD1,-,TRBJ2-4,TGTGCCAGTAGTATCCTGGGACAGGGGGCTCGGAACATTCAGTACTTC,CASSILGQGARNIQYF
TRBV13,-,-,TRBJ2-1,TGTGCCAGCAGCTTAGGACTAGCAAGGAATGAGCAGTTCTTC,CASSLGLARNEQFF
TRBV9,-,few,TRBJ1-2,TGTGCCAGCAGCGTAGTTACAGGCTATGGCTACACCTTC,CASSVVTGYGYTF
TRBV28,TRBD1,-,TRBJ1-5,TGTGCCAGCAGTTTAGTCCCGGGACAGGGGAATCAGCCCCAGCATTTT,CASSLVPGQGNQPQHF
TRBV27,TRBD2,-,TRBJ2-1,TGTGCCAGCAGTTTAGATCTAGCGGGAGTGGGTAAGGAGCAGTTCTTC,CASSLDLAGVGKEQFF
TRBV10-1,TRBD2,once,TRBJ2-3,TGCGCCAGCAGTCACGGACTAGTTATAGATACGCAGTATTTT,CASSHGLVIDTQYF
TRBV9,-,-,TRBJ1-1,TGTGCCAGCAGCGTAGATGGTCTCGGTGAAGCTTTCTTT,CASSVDGLGEAFF
TRBV4-1,TRBD2,-,TRBJ2-3,TGCGCCAGCAGCCAAGAAGATACTAGCGGGAGTACGGATACGCAGTATTTT,CASSQEDTSGSTDTQYF
TRBV7-9,TRBD1,-,TRBJ2-1,TGTGCCAGCAGCTTGAAAGGGGGCAGGTCCTACAATGAGCAGTTCTTC,CASSLKGGRSYNEQFF
TRBV28,TRBD1,-,TRBJ2-2,TGTGCCAGCAGGGTAACAGGGGGCGCGACCGGGGAGCTGTTTTTT,CASRVTGGATGELFF
TRBV2,TRBD1,-,TRBJ2-1,TGTGCCAGCAGTGACACAGGGGGCGGGTACAATGAGCAGTTCTTC,CASSDTGGGYNEQFF
TRBV18,TRBD1,once,TRBJ2-7,TGTGCCAGCTCACCTGATTCAGGGGGTTCTGTCTACGAGCAGTACTTC,CASSPDSGGSVYEQYF
TRBV9,-,-,TRBJ2-4,TGTGCCAGCAGCGTAGGACTAGCCAAAAACATTCAGTACTTC,CASSVGLAKNIQYF
TRBV5-6,TRBD1,-,TRBJ2-7,TGTGCCAGCTCCCAATCGGGACAGGGTGCGTACGAGCAGTACTTC,CASSQSGQGAYEQYF
TRBV18,-,-,TRBJ1-4,TGTGCCAGCTCCCCCAATCGCCCGGATGAAAAACTGTTTTTT,CASSPNRPDEKLFF
TRBV2,-,-,TRBJ1-2,TGTGCCAGCCCGGCAGGGCAACGGGATGGCTACACCTTC,CASPAGQRDGYTF
TRBV27,TRBD2,few,TRBJ2-7,TGTGCCAGCACTAAGACTAGCGGCGCCTACGAGCAGTACTTC,CASTKTSGAYEQYF
TRBV28,-,-,TRBJ1-5,TGTGCCAGCAGTTTTCTCTCGGGGAAGAAGAATCAGCCCCAGCATTTT,CASSFLSGKKNQPQHF
TRBV6-1,TRBD1,-,TRBJ1-5,TGTGCCAGCAGTGAAGTCACAGGGGACAGTCAGCCCCAGCATTTT,CASSEVTGDSQPQHF
TRBV27,TRBD2,-,TRBJ2-3,TGTGCCAGCAGCCTTGGACTAGCGGACACAGATACGCAGTATTTT,CASSLGLADTDTQYF
TRBV18,-,-,TRBJ2-5,TGTGCCAGTCAAGTCTTCCCAGGGGAAGAGACCCAGTACTTC,CASQVFPGEETQYF
TRBV7-9,TRBD1,-,TRBJ2-7,TGTGCCAGCAGCTTTCAGGGGGCCTACGAGCAGTACTTC,CASSFQGAYEQYF
TRBV29-1,TRBD2,-,TRBJ2-1,TGCAGCGTTGAAGTACCGCGGGAGTCCAATGAGCAGTTCTTC,CSVEVPRESNEQFF
TRBV4-1,TRBD1,-,TRBJ2-7,TGCGCCAGCAGCCAAGACCCGACAGGGTGGGAGCAGTACTTC,CASSQDPTGWEQYF
TRBV11-3,-,-,TRBJ2-5,TGTGCCAGCAGCTTAGATTGGGGGGAGACCCAGTACTTC,CASSLDWGETQYF
TRBV27,TRBD2,once,TRBJ2-7,TGTGCCAGCAGTTCGGGGACTAGCGGCTACGAGCAGTACTTC,CASSSGTSGYEQYF
TRBV7-9,TRBD2,once,TRBJ2-3,TGTGCCAGCAGCTCACAACTAGCGGGTGGGACAGATACGCAGTATTTT,CASSSQLAGGTDTQYF
TRBV12-2,-,-,TRBJ1-1,TGTGCAAGTCGAAGGACAGGGCGGTATTGGAACACTGAAGCTTTCTTT,CASRRTGRYWNTEAFF
TRBV27,-,once,TRBJ2-1,TGTGCCAGCACAGGGTACTACAATGAGCAGTTCTTC,CASTGYYNEQFF
TRBV29-1,-,-,TRBJ1-1,TGCAGCGTTGAACTGGGGAACCGACCTTTCTTT,CSVELGNRPFF
TRBV6-6,-,-,TRBJ2-2,TGTGCCAGCACCCCGGGACCGAACACCGGGGAGCTGTTTTTT,CASTPGPNTGELFF
TRBV21-1,-,-,TRBJ2-7,TGTGCCAGCAGCAAAGCACGGGACAGGGCAAGATACGAGCAGTACTTC,CASSKARDRARYEQYF
TRBV7-3,TRBD2,-,TRBJ2-5,TGTGCCAGCAGCCAGGGACTAGCGGGGCAAGAGACCCAGTACTTC,CASSQGLAGQETQYF
TRBV9,TRBD2,-,TRBJ2-2,TGTGCCAGCAGGGGACTAGCGGGAGGGAACACCGGGGAGCTGTTTTTT,CASRGLAGGNTGELFF
TRBV7-9,-,once,TRBJ2-5,TGTGCCAGCAGCTCCCGAGCTCGCTCAGAGACCCAGTACTTC,CASSSRARSETQYF
TRBV5-6,TRBD2,once,TRBJ2-7,TGTGCCAGCAGTAGCGGGACAAACGAGCAGTACTTC,CASSSGTNEQYF
TRBV27,TRBD1,-,TRBJ1-1,TGTGCCAGCAGTTTATTGGGGACAGGACCCACTGAAGCTTTCTTT,CASSLLGTGPTEAFF